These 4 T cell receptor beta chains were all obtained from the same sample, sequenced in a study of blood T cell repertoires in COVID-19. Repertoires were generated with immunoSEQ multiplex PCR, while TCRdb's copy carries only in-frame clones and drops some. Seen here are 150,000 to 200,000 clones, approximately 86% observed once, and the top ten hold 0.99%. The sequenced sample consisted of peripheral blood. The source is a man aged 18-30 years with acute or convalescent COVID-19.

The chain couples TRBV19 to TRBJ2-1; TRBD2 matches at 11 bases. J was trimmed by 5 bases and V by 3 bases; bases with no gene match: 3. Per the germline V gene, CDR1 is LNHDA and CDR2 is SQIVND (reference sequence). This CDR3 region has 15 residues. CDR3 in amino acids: CASSMGLAVHNEQFF. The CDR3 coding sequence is TGTGCCAGTAGTATGGGACTAGCGGTCCACAATGAGCAGTTCTTC.

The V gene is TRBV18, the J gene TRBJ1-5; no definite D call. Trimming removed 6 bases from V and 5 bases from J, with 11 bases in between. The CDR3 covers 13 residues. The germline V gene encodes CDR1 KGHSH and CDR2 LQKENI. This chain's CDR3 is CASSISLDQPQHF. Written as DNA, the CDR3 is TGTGCCAGCTCGATATCACTAGATCAGCCCCAGCATTTT. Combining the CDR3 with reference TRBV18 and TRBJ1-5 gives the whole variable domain NAGVMQNPRHLVRRRGQEARLRCSPMKGHSHVYWYRQLPEEGLKFMVYLQKENIIDESGMPKERFSAEFPKEGPSILRIQQVVRGDSAAYFCASSISLDQPQHFGDGTRLSIL.

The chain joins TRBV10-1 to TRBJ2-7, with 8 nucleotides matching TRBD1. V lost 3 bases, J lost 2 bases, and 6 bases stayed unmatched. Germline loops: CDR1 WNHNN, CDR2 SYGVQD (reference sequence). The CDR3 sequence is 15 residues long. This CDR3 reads CASSDSGQGPYEQYF. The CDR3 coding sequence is TGCGCCAGCAGTGACTCAGGACAGGGCCCCTACGAGCAGTACTTC.

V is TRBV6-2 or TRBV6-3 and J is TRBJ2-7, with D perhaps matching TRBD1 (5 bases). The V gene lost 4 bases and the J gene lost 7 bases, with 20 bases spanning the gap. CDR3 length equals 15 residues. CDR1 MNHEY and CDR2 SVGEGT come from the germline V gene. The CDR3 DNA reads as TGTGCCAGCAGTTCTGTGGACAACCCTACTGGGGAGCAGTACGTC. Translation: CASSSVDNPTGEQYV.